This passage covers 5 T cell receptor beta chains from one sample sequenced in a study of T-cell memory formation after mild COVID-19. In TCRdb, the 5' RACE reads were re-called with MiXCR into one record per CDR3 protein. The profile shows hundreds of thousands of distinct CDR3 sequences, roughly 15% of them singletons. The specimen was PBMCs or a T cell subset sorted from them (not recorded which). These receptors were collected from a man aged 18 to 29 who had mild COVID-19 (a few samples of this study predate the infection). Cell type and time point are not known.

This chain links TRBV5-1 with TRBJ2-7; D is unclear. Germline V gives CDR1 SGHRS, CDR2 YFSETQ. The CDR3 has 10 amino acids. V dropped 0 bases and J dropped 5 bases, with 0 bases sitting between them. CDR3 in amino acids: CASSLDEQYV. DNA for the CDR3: TGCGCCAGCAGCTTGGACGAGCAGTACGTC.

V is TRBV6-6 and J is TRBJ1-1, with no clear D. This CDR3 comprises 14 residues. Germline loops: CDR1 MNHNY, CDR2 SVGAGI (reference sequence). Trimming stripped 7 bases from V and 1 base from J, with 13 bases between. The CDR3 here is CASTYSPQNTEAFF. The CDR3 DNA follows: TGTGCCAGCACCTACTCACCGCAGAACACTGAAGCTTTCTTT.

This clonotype has a count of ten or more. The V gene is TRBV7-8, the J gene TRBJ1-4; D is uncertain. In germline, CDR1 is SGHVS, CDR2 FQNEAQ. Trimming pared 3 bases from V and 7 bases from J, leaving 12 bases between. CDR3 length equals 14 residues. The CDR3 reads CASSLAFGVEKLFF. In nucleotides, the CDR3 is TGTGCCAGCAGCTTGGCATTCGGGGTTGAAAAACTGTTTTTT.

This clonotype was observed a handful of times. V and J are TRBV5-1 and TRBJ2-7; possible D gene TRBD1, 6 bases. V was pared by 3 bases and J by 2 bases, with 12 bases between. This CDR3 has 14 residues. The germline V gene has CDR1 SGHRS and CDR2 YFSETQ. The CDR3 protein is CASSYLTGPYEQYF. The DNA of the CDR3 is TGCGCCAGCAGCTATTTAACAGGGCCCTACGAGCAGTACTTC.

This chain links TRBV4-2 with TRBJ1-5; unclear D gene. The germline gives CDR1 LGHNA, CDR2 YNFKEQ. This CDR3 has 16 amino acids. With 0 bases removed from V and 6 bases from J, the gap between germline ends came to 15 bases. The CDR3 reads CASSQDRGSTGQPQHF. In DNA form, the CDR3 reads TGTGCCAGCAGCCAAGATAGAGGGTCTACCGGTCAGCCCCAGCATTTT.